These T cell receptor beta chains were read from a single sample in a study of radiotherapy plus CTLA-4 blockade in lung cancer. TCRdb's table, derived via immunoSEQ multiplex PCR, lists solely in-frame clones and lacks some. Seen here are around 40,000 clones, about 70% observed once, and the top ten hold approximately 10%. The sequenced sample was peripheral blood, obtained from a patient treated with radiotherapy plus ipilimumab. Receptors originate from a human donor with non-small cell lung cancer who had stable disease on radiotherapy plus ipilimumab. Each CDR3 is given with its conserved first and last residue.

v_gene	j_gene	CDR3aa
TRBV30	TRBJ2-3	CAWSEGSSTDTQYF
TRBV7-2	TRBJ1-3	CASSLAGGGGNTIYF
TRBV7-9	TRBJ2-5	CASSPSGETQYF
TRBV30	TRBJ1-5	CASRQGQNQPQHF
TRBV30	TRBJ2-1	CACLGQGYNEQFF
TRBV4-1	TRBJ2-3	CASSQGLGSGNTDTQYF
TRBV19	TRBJ1-2	CASSMVQGPHGYTF
TRBV11-2	TRBJ1-2	CASSLGSGGLGGYTF
TRBV19	TRBJ2-5	CASNGVGRAEETQYF
TRBV6-5	TRBJ2-1	CASSTDRDTYNEQFF
TRBV19	TRBJ1-2	CASSIWGDGYTF
TRBV29-1	TRBJ1-2	CSVESPGDGYTF
TRBV5-5	TRBJ2-1	CASSSRLYNEQFF
TRBV5-6	TRBJ2-7	CASSYRATYEQYF
TRBV28	TRBJ1-2	CASKGGATVGGYTF
TRBV5-1	TRBJ2-3	CASSTGDPADTQYF
TRBV2	TRBJ1-5	CASRLGTGAPSQHF
TRBV6-6	TRBJ1-6	CASNMGQGVHSPLHF
TRBV7-2	TRBJ2-3	CASSLGLAGATDTQYF
TRBV7-2	TRBJ1-1	CASSSFLEAFF
TRBV7-2	TRBJ2-1	CASSSRWLSSYNEQFF
TRBV15	TRBJ1-3	CATSRDLATYSGNTIYF
TRBV19	TRBJ1-1	CASGGQYMNTEAFF
TRBV7-2	TRBJ2-1	CASSLARGGEGEQFF
TRBV28	TRBJ1-2	CASTPQGLNYGYTF
TRBV6-1	TRBJ1-5	CASSTQGGHQPQHF
TRBV6-6	TRBJ1-2	CASSYSTTVGQFHTF
TRBV5-1	TRBJ1-3	CASSSTGYTFGNTIYF
TRBV6-6	TRBJ2-7	CATTGTGADYEQYF
TRBV19	TRBJ2-1	CASKDIYNEQFF
TRBV7-2	TRBJ2-2	CASSPQPQINTGELFF
TRBV29-1	TRBJ1-2	CSAPGSGSGGYTF
TRBV10-2	TRBJ2-5	CASIPGRDQETQYF
TRBV25-1	TRBJ1-2	CASQGADWNYGYTF
TRBV29-1	TRBJ2-7	CSVVETHLMEQYF
TRBV6-6	TRBJ2-6	CASRPGAGGGANVLTF
TRBV27	TRBJ2-3	CASSPPPSGADTQYF
TRBV6-6	TRBJ1-3	CASNRVDSGNTIYF
TRBV5-1	TRBJ1-1	CASSFQGAVTEAFF
TRBV7-2	TRBJ2-5	CASSIAGGLGTQYF
TRBV7-8	TRBJ2-3	CASSLVSSYGDTQYF
TRBV30	TRBJ1-5	CAWSLGQPNQPQHF
TRBV15	TRBJ2-5	CATSRGSSGGPRGTQYF
TRBV4-1	TRBJ2-7	CASSQDLGPWGLQGQYF
TRBV20-1	TRBJ2-1	CSAKPGNEQFF
TRBV7-2	TRBJ1-5	CASSYDRGHQPQHF
TRBV11-2	TRBJ2-1	CASSGRQGARYNEQFF